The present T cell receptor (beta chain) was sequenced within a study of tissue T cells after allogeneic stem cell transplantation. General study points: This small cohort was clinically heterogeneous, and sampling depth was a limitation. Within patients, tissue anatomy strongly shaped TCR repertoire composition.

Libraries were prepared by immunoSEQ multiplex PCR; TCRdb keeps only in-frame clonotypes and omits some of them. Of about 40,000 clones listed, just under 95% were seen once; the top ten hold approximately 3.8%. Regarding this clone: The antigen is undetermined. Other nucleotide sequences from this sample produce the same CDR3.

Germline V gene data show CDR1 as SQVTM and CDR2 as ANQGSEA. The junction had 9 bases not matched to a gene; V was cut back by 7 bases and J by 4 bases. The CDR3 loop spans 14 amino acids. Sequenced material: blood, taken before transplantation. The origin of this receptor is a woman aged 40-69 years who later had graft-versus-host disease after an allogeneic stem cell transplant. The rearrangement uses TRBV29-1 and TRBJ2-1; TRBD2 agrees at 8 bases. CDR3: CSGGWRGAYNEQFF. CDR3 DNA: TGCAGCGGGGGGTGGCGGGGGGCTTACAATGAGCAGTTCTTC.